This TCR beta chain originates from a study of blood T cell dynamics during melanoma immunotherapy. Overall study: Metastatic melanoma patients received first-line pembrolizumab or nivolumab plus ipilimumab.

Each bulk PBMC sample had roughly 400 ng DNA loaded. Assay used: immunoSEQ multiplex PCR; TCRdb lists only in-frame clones, some missing. The sample has 15,000 to 20,000 clones; approximately 91% are singletons. As to this clone: Antigen specificity is unknown.

Time point defined: pre-treatment baseline. Apart from a couple of fast progressors, RECIST 1.1 response was judged 12 weeks post-infusion. Deletions cut 4 bases from V and 1 base from J, with 11 bases between. CDR3 length equals 14 residues. CDR1 and CDR2 (germline): SGHTS, YDEGEE. Study-wide results and caveats: The study could not tell melanoma-specific clones from general immune activation.

The clonotype originates from a human donor with melanoma. This specimen was blood, taken from a patient treated with checkpoint blockade. The rearrangement uses TRBV5-8 and TRBJ1-1, with a weak D call TRBD1 (6 bases). The CDR3: CASSTRGGNTEAFF. CDR3 DNA sequence: TGTGCCAGCAGCACCCGAGGGGGGAACACTGAAGCTTTCTTT.